This record concerns one T cell receptor (beta chain) sequence. CDR3 regions were amplified by Arm-PCR using iRepertoire HTBI primers to build TCR beta libraries. In TCRdb, the multiplex PCR reads were re-called with MiXCR into one record per CDR3 protein. The sample includes 560,000 or so distinct CDR3 sequences, 16% seen only once; the top ten take around 12%. The record originates from a study of regulatory T cells in long-lasting Graves disease. Time point meaning: newly diagnosed GD, antithyroid drugs for less than 3 months. After RNA was extracted from PBMCs, the TCR library was made from it. In germline, CDR1 is SGHRS, CDR2 YFSETQ. The CDR3 is 14 amino acids. V was clipped by 7 bases and J by 6 bases; unmatched bases: 8. This sample was also put to use in a study of T cells in Graves' hyperthyroidism and ophthalmopathy. That work contributes: Researchers barred patients who had uncontrolled infection, other autoimmune disease, pregnancy or lactation. Ophthalmopathy, which appeared later, was predicted by the model a median around 6.9 months before onset.

V gene TRBV5-1 combines with J gene TRBJ2-5; 11 bases are shared with TRBD2. Here the sequenced sample was peripheral blood mononuclear cells (PBMCs), taken at new diagnosis, from a patient treated with antithyroid drugs. The clonotype was recovered from a young man with Graves disease. The CDR3 DNA reads as TGCGCCAGCGCAACTAGCGGGAGTGTGCAGACCCAGTACTTC. It encodes CASATSGSVQTQYF. The full variable domain, with the rest looked up from reference TRBV5-1 and TRBJ2-5, is KAGVTQTPRYLIKTRGQQVTLSCSPISGHRSVSWYQQTPGQGLQFLFEYFSETQRNKGNFPGRFSGRQFSNSRSEMNVSTLELGDSALYLCASATSGSVQTQYFGPGTRLLVL.